In this sample, the clone carrying this T cell receptor beta chain turned up many times. The data are from a study of T-cell reconstitution after alpha-beta-depleted transplantation in children. V gave up 6 bases and J gave up 7 bases, with 19 bases separating them. The CDR3 extends over 15 amino acids. Unique molecular identifiers were incorporated when the TCRbeta library was constructed. One entry per CDR3 protein results from TCRdb running MiXCR on the PCR reads. This sample has approximately 270,000 distinct CDR3 sequences, with more than 8% found just once. The TCR sequence derives from a human donor who donated a stem cell graft to a child with SCID. The rearrangement joins TRBV12-3 or TRBV12-4 to TRBJ1-3; possible D gene TRBD1, 5 bases. The sequencing here drew on PBMCs from the stem cell graft donor, taken from the stem cell graft. The CDR3 bases are TGTGCCAGCAGACCCGGGACCCAACTAGGGAACACCATATATTTT. Translation gives CASRPGTQLGNTIYF.